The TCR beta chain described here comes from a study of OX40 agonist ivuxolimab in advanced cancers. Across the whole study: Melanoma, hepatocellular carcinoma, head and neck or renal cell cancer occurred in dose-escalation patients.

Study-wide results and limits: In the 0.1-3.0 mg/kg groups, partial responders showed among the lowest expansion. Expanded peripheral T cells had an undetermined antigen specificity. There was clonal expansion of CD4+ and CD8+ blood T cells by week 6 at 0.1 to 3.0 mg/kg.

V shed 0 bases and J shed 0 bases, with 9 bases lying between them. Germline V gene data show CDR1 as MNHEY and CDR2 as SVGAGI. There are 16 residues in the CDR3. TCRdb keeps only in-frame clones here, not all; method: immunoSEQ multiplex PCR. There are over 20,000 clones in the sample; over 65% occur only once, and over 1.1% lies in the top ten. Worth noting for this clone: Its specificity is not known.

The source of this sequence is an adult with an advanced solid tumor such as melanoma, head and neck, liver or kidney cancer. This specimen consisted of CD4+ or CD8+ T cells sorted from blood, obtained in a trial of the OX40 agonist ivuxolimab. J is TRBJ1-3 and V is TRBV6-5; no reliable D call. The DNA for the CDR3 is TGTGCCAGCAGTTACTCGAAGTCCTACTCTGGAAACACCATATATTTT. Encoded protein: CASSYSKSYSGNTIYF.